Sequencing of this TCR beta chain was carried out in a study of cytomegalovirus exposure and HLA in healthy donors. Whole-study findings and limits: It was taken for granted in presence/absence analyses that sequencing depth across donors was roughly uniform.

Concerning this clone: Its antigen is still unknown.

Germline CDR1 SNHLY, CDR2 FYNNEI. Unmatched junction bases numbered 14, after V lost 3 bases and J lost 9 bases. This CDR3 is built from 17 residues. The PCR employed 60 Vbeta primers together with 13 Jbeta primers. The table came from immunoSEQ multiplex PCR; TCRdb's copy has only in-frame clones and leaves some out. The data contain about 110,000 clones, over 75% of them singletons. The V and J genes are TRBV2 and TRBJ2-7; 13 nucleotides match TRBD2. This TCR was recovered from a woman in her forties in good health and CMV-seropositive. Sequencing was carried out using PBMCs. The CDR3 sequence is CASSDTSMGLAGSVQYF. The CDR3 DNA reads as TGTGCCAGCAGTGATACGAGCATGGGACTAGCGGGATCCGTGCAGTACTTC.